The 10 T cell receptor beta chains below come from one sample, sequenced in a study of PD-1 blockade in classical Hodgkin lymphoma. Time point indicated: cycle 4 day 1 (C4D1), after 5 to 7 weeks of nivolumab. Each patient relapsed following autologous stem cell transplantation, and prior brentuximab vedotin exposure differed. Sequenced by immunoSEQ multiplex PCR; TCRdb stores in-frame clones only, minus some. The sample records 20,000 to 30,000 clones, roughly 88% being singletons. The specimen was peripheral blood mononuclear cells (PBMCs), collected before the fourth cycle of nivolumab. The receptors shown here come from a human donor with classical Hodgkin lymphoma.

This rearrangement joins TRBV6-6 to TRBJ2-7; no firm D call. CDR3 size: 11 residues. The germline CDR1 and CDR2 sequences are MNHNY and SVGAGI (reference sequence). Trimming removed 6 bases at V and 7 bases at J, with 10 bases between. CDR3 loop: CASRPPWEQYF. Written as DNA, the CDR3 is TGTGCCAGCAGACCACCGTGGGAGCAGTACTTC.

The chain carries TRBV19 and TRBJ1-2; the match to TRBD1 covers 11 bases. Germline CDR1 is LNHDA and CDR2 is SQIVND (reference sequence). J gave up 5 bases and V 3 bases, and 11 bases lay outside the gene matches. The CDR3 is 17 amino acids. CDR3 in DNA: TGTGCCAGTAGTATCTTCTCCGGGACAGGGGGGAGATATGGCTACACCTTC. Protein: CASSIFSGTGGRYGYTF.

The chain employs TRBV5-5 and TRBJ1-6; D gene unclear. The germline CDR1 and CDR2 sequences are SGHKS and YYEKEE (reference sequence). There are 17 residues in the CDR3. The germline V and J ends were trimmed by 4 bases and 13 bases, with 27 bases remaining between them. The CDR3 DNA reads TGTGCCAGCAGCCGCATTTCCGGAAAGCTAATTCAAGCGCCCCTCCACTTT. Its protein product is CASSRISGKLIQAPLHF.

This chain uses TRBV2 with TRBJ2-7; D uncertain. V was cut by 3 bases and J by 4 bases, with 7 bases left in between. Germline CDR1 is SNHLY and CDR2 is FYNNEI. CDR3 length equals 12 residues. Written as DNA, the CDR3 is TGTGCCAGCAGTGAGGCCGCTTACGAGCAGTACTTC. Protein: CASSEAAYEQYF. Looking up the rest from reference TRBV2 and TRBJ2-7 gives the full variable domain: EPEVTQTPSHQVTQMGQEVILRCVPISNHLYFYWYRQILGQKVEFLVSFYNNEISEKSEIFDDQFSVERPDGSNFTLKIRSTKLEDSAMYFCASSEAAYEQYFGPGTRLTVT.

This chain uses TRBV2 with TRBJ2-1, with 13 positions matching TRBD2. This CDR3 spans 19 amino acids. The ends lost 3 bases at V and 1 base at J; junction bases unmatched: 9. The germline gives CDR1 SNHLY, CDR2 FYNNEI. The DNA for the CDR3 is TGTGCCAGCAGTGATCCGGTGACTAGCGGGGGGCGGTCCTACAATGAGCAGTTCTTC. Its translation is CASSDPVTSGGRSYNEQFF.

The chain employs TRBV19 and TRBJ2-1, with 7 bases aligning to TRBD1. CDR1 is LNHDA and CDR2 is SQIVND in the germline V gene (reference sequence). The CDR3 extends over 15 amino acids. Trimming removed 8 bases from V and 0 bases from J; junction bases left unmatched: 7. CDR3 loop: CASSLQGVSYNEQFF. The CDR3 DNA reads TGTGCCAGTTCTCTTCAGGGGGTCTCCTACAATGAGCAGTTCTTC.

As DNA, the CDR3 is TGTGCCAGCAGCTTAGCAGGGGCCTCCTCCTACAATGAGCAGTTCTTC. Encoded protein: CASSLAGASSYNEQFF. The V and J genes are TRBV11-2 and TRBJ2-1, with a tentative D call TRBD1 (6 bases). Trimming took off 1 base at V and 0 bases at J, with 10 bases between the two ends. The germline V gene encodes CDR1 SGHAT and CDR2 FQNNGV. There are 16 residues in the CDR3.

This clone was seen once. The V and J genes are TRBV25-1 and TRBJ2-5; 9 bases map to TRBD1. Germline V gene sequence: CDR1 MGHDK, CDR2 SYGVNS. The junction had 8 bases not matched to a gene; V was cut back by 4 bases and J by 5 bases. The CDR3 is made up of 15 amino acids. In DNA, the CDR3 is TGTGCCAGCAGTGTTAGGGACAGGGAAAGCGAGACCCAGTACTTC. Translating gives CASSVRDRESETQYF.

V and J are TRBV30 and TRBJ2-7; 9 bases are a match to TRBD1. CDR3 length: 14 residues. Germline CDR1 reads GTSNPN; CDR2 reads SVGIG (reference sequence). Trimming removed 1 base from V and 3 bases from J; junction bases left unmatched: 4. This chain's CDR3 is CAWSGGTGNYEQYF. CDR3 sequence (DNA): TGTGCCTGGAGTGGGGGGACAGGGAACTACGAGCAGTACTTC.

The chain is built from TRBV6-9 and TRBJ1-5, with D uncertain. Germline V gene sequence: CDR1 MNHGY, CDR2 SVAAGI. The V gene lost 6 bases and the J gene lost 5 bases, with 5 bases spanning the gap. This CDR3 is 11 amino acids long. CDR3 in amino acids: CASSLYQPQHF. The DNA of the CDR3 is TGTGCCAGCAGCCTTTATCAGCCCCAGCATTTT.